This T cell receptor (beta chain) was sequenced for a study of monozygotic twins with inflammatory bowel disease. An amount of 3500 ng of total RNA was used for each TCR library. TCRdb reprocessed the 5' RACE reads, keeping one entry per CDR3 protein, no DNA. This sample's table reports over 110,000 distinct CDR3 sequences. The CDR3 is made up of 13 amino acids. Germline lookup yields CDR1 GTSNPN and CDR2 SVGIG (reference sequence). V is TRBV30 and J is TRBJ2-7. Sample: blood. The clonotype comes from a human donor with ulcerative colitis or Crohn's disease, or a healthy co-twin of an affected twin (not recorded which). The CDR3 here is CAWRGQIISEQYF. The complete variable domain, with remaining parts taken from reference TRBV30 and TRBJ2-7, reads SQTIHQWPATLVQPVGSPLSLECTVEGTSNPNLYWYRQAAGRGLQLLFYSVGIGQISSEVPQNLSASRPQDRQFILSSKKLLLSDSGFYLCAWRGQIISEQYFGPGTRLTVT.